Following are 18 T cell receptor beta chains from one sample sequenced in a study of shared clonotypes between healthy human individuals. TCRdb's copy holds only in-frame clones and misses some; the assay was immunoSEQ multiplex PCR. The sample contains more than 2 million clones, roughly 94% of which appear only once. Sequencing was done on a sample of naive CD4+ T cells sorted from blood. Subset of the sample: CD45RA+ positively selected. The origin of the receptors is a man younger than 35 in good health.

Turning to this clone: The same CDR3 arises from other DNA sequences in this sample as well. This chain links TRBV30 with TRBJ1-2; D might be TRBD1 (6 bases). Looked up from germline, CDR1 is GTSNPN and CDR2 is SVGIG (reference sequence). Between the trimmed V and J ends, which lost 3 bases and 5 bases, there was a span of 7 bases. This CDR3 region has 11 residues. The CDR3 spells CAWSRGYGYTF. As DNA, the CDR3 is TGTGCCTGGAGCAGGGGTTATGGCTACACCTTC. The entire variable domain, with the rest obtained from reference TRBV30 and TRBJ1-2, is as follows: SQTIHQWPATLVQPVGSPLSLECTVEGTSNPNLYWYRQAAGRGLQLLFYSVGIGQISSEVPQNLSASRPQDRQFILSSKKLLLSDSGFYLCAWSRGYGYTFGSGTRLTVV.

The genes are TRBV29-1 and TRBJ2-7; tentatively, D is TRBD1 (5 bases). CDR1 SQVTM and CDR2 ANQGSEA come from the germline V gene. V was clipped by 7 bases and J by 0 bases, with 13 bases between them. The CDR3 is 13 residues long. The CDR3 DNA sequence: TGCAGCGGTATGACAGAACGCTCCTACGAGCAGTACTTC. This gives the protein CSGMTERSYEQYF.

The chain uses TRBV9 and TRBJ2-2; possibly TRBD1 for D (6 bases). This CDR3 is built from 16 residues. Trimming stripped 4 bases from V and 2 bases from J, with 15 bases between. Per germline, CDR1 SGDLS and CDR2 YYNGEE. The chain's CDR3 is CASSHQIQGNTGELFF. The CDR3 DNA reads TGTGCCAGCAGCCATCAAATACAGGGAAACACCGGGGAGCTGTTTTTT.

CDR3 amino acids: CASSLENRLSPYTF. CDR3 sequence (DNA): TGTGCCAGCAGCTTAGAGAACAGGCTTTCACCCTACACCTTC. The rearrangement uses TRBV11-2 and TRBJ1-2; a weak D match, TRBD1 (5 bases). V gave up 0 bases and J gave up 10 bases, with 15 bases separating them. Germline V gives CDR1 SGHAT, CDR2 FQNNGV. The CDR3 is 14 amino acids.

This sequence joins TRBV25-1 and TRBJ1-6; 7 nucleotides match TRBD1. The CDR3 consists of 12 residues. Germline CDR1 reads MGHDK; CDR2 reads SYGVNS. This chain's CDR3 is CAAGTANSPLHF. For the CDR3, the DNA is TGTGCGGCCGGGACAGCAAATTCACCCCTCCACTTT.

The J gene is TRBJ1-1, the V gene TRBV25-1; 7 bases are shared with TRBD1. The V gene's germline CDR1 is MGHDK and CDR2 SYGVNS. This CDR3 has 13 residues. The junction had 12 bases not matched to a gene; V was cut back by 7 bases and J by 10 bases. DNA of the CDR3: TGTGCCAGCACTAAGGGGGCAGTTGAGGGAGCTTTCTTT. Translating it yields CASTKGAVEGAFF.

The chain is built from TRBV10-3 and TRBJ2-7; TRBD2 agrees at 16 bases. CDR1 and CDR2 (germline): ENHRY, SYGVKD. The CDR3 contains 17 residues. Trimming cost V 4 bases and J 3 bases; bases outside gene matches: 6. The CDR3: CAISAGTSGRAIYEQYF. The DNA of the CDR3 is TGTGCCATCAGTGCCGGGACTAGCGGGAGGGCTATCTACGAGCAGTACTTC.

With regard to this clone: Additional DNA sequences in this sample encode the identical CDR3. This chain links TRBV7-9 with TRBJ1-4; D is unresolved. Trimming removed 3 bases from V and 0 bases from J, with 8 bases in between. Germline assignment: CDR1 SEHNR and CDR2 FQNEAQ (reference sequence). The CDR3 spans 15 residues. The CDR3 spells CASSLGTATNEKLFF. The CDR3 coding sequence is TGTGCCAGCAGCTTGGGTACTGCAACTAATGAAAAACTGTTTTTT.

A note on this clone: At one end the junction does not follow the germline gene, possibly because of a read error. The V gene is TRBV6-1, the J gene TRBJ1-2, with 9 bases aligning to TRBD1. The CDR3 has 17 amino acids. Germline V gene data show CDR1 as MNHNS and CDR2 as SASEGT. The CDR3: CASSERPGTGWVYRYTF. CDR3 DNA sequence: TGTGCCAGCAGTGAACGACCGGGGACAGGGTGGGTCTATCGCTACACCTTC.

As for this clone: The same CDR3 also results from other DNA sequences found in this sample. This sequence joins TRBV19 and TRBJ1-1, with D maybe TRBD1 (5 bases). Germline CDR1 and CDR2: LNHDA and SQIVND (reference sequence). CDR3 length: 14 amino acids. V lost 2 bases to trimming and J lost 2 bases, with 9 bases between them. The CDR3 is CASSIRQGNTEAFF. In DNA form, the CDR3 reads TGTGCCAGTAGTATACGGCAGGGCAACACTGAAGCTTTCTTT.

The V and J genes are TRBV5-3 and TRBJ1-2; 9 bases are a match to TRBD1. TRBV5-3 is marked as an open reading frame, function uncertain. J was trimmed by 0 bases and V by 4 bases; bases with no gene match: 10. CDR3 size: 17 residues. The CDR3 coding sequence is TGTGCCAGAAGCCGGACAGGGGACAGGTTAGCTAACTATGGCTACACCTTC. Amino acid sequence: CARSRTGDRLANYGYTF.

V and J are TRBV14 and TRBJ1-6; maybe TRBD1 (6 bases). Trimming took 4 bases from V and 8 from J, leaving 15 bases between them. This CDR3 contains 15 residues. CDR1 is SGHDN, CDR2 FVKESK, per germline. The CDR3 sequence: CASSRSVAGDSPLHF. The CDR3 nucleotides are TGTGCCAGCAGCCGCTCGGTGGCAGGGGATTCACCCCTCCACTTT. The complete variable domain, with remaining parts taken from reference TRBV14 and TRBJ1-6, reads EAGVTQFPSHSVIEKGQTVTLRCDPISGHDNLYWYRRVMGKEIKFLLHFVKESKQDESGMPNNRFLAERTGGTYSTLKVQPAELEDSGVYFCASSRSVAGDSPLHFGNGTRLTVT.

A remark on this clone: Other DNA sequences of this sample code for an identical CDR3. The chain employs TRBV4-3 and TRBJ2-7; D may correspond to TRBD1 or TRBD2 (5 bases each). V shed 0 bases and J shed 7 bases, with 13 bases lying between them. The CDR3 runs 14 residues. CDR1 is LGHNA and CDR2 is YSLEER in the germline V gene. Here the CDR3 DNA reads TGCGCCAGCAGCCAAGATCGAGGGGCTAGGGAGCAGTACTTC. Translated, it gives CASSQDRGAREQYF.

This chain uses TRBV7-2 with TRBJ2-5; D gene ambiguous. The CDR3 contains 12 residues. Per germline, CDR1 SGHTA and CDR2 FQGNSA. Between the trimmed V and J ends, which lost 6 bases and 5 bases, there was a span of 10 bases. The CDR3 loop is CASSRIGETQYF. The CDR3 bases are TGTGCCAGCAGTCGTATTGGGGAGACCCAGTACTTC. The variable domain in full, with the rest retrieved from reference TRBV7-2 and TRBJ2-5, is GAGVSQSPSNKVTEKGKDVELRCDPISGHTALYWYRQSLGQGLEFLIYFQGNSAPDKSGLPSDRFSAERTGGSVSTLTIQRTQQEDSAVYLCASSRIGETQYFGPGTRLLVL.

V is TRBV5-1 and J is TRBJ2-5, with 8 bases matching TRBD1. Germline V gene sequence: CDR1 SGHRS, CDR2 YFSETQ. The J segment lost 5 bases and the V segment lost 3 bases, leaving 9 bases of the junction unmatched. This CDR3 has 15 residues. The CDR3, as DNA: TGCGCCAGCAGCTCGAGGACAGGGTATTCGGAGACCCAGTACTTC. Translating it yields CASSSRTGYSETQYF. The full variable domain, with the rest looked up from reference TRBV5-1 and TRBJ2-5, is KAGVTQTPRYLIKTRGQQVTLSCSPISGHRSVSWYQQTPGQGLQFLFEYFSETQRNKGNFPGRFSGRQFSNSRSEMNVSTLELGDSALYLCASSSRTGYSETQYFGPGTRLLVL.

The chain has TRBV7-8 and TRBJ1-4; TRBD1 is a possible D gene (5 bases). There are 15 residues in the CDR3. V was trimmed by 1 base and J by 8 bases, leaving 14 bases between them. Germline CDR1 SGHVS, CDR2 FQNEAQ. The DNA of the CDR3 is TGTGCCAGCAGCTTAGACTCGGGGCTGGCGGAAAAACTGTTTTTT. It encodes CASSLDSGLAEKLFF. Filled out from reference TRBV7-8 and TRBJ1-4, the complete variable domain reads GAGVSQSPRYKVAKRGQDVALRCDPISGHVSLFWYQQALGQGPEFLTYFQNEAQLDKSGLPSDRFFAERPEGSVSTLKIQRTQQEDSAVYLCASSLDSGLAEKLFFGSGTQLSVL.

As concerns this clone: The sample carries other DNA sequences with the same CDR3. The V and J genes are TRBV18 and TRBJ1-5; 10 nucleotides match TRBD1. Trimming cost V 2 bases and J 3 bases; bases outside gene matches: 1. Germline V gene data show CDR1 as KGHSH and CDR2 as LQKENI. The CDR3 contains 15 residues. Here the CDR3 DNA reads TGTGCCAGCTCACCAGGGACAGGGGCCAATCAGCCCCAGCATTTT. Its protein product is CASSPGTGANQPQHF.

This rearrangement joins TRBV2 to TRBJ2-4, with 12 bases lining up with TRBD1. The V segment lost 4 bases and the J segment 1 base; nucleotides outside the gene matches: 8. The CDR3 consists of 18 residues. In germline, CDR1 is SNHLY, CDR2 FYNNEI. This CDR3 reads CASSARGTGGDAKNIQYF. CDR3 DNA sequence: TGTGCCAGCAGTGCCCGAGGGACAGGGGGCGATGCCAAAAACATTCAGTACTTC.